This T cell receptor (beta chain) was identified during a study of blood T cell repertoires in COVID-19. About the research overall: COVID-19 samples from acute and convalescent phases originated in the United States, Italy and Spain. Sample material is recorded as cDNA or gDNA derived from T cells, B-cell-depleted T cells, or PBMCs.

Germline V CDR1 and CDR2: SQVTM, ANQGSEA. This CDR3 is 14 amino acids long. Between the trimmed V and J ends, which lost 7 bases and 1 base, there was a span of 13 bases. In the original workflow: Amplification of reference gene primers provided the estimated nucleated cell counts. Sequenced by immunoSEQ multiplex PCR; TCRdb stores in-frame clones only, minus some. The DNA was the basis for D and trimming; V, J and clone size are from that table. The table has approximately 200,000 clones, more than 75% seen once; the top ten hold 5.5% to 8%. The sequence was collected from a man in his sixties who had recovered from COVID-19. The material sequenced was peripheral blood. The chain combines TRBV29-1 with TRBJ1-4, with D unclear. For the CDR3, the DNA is TGCAGCGCTACTGCCGGAGGAACTAATGAAAAACTGTTTTTT. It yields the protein CSATAGGTNEKLFF.